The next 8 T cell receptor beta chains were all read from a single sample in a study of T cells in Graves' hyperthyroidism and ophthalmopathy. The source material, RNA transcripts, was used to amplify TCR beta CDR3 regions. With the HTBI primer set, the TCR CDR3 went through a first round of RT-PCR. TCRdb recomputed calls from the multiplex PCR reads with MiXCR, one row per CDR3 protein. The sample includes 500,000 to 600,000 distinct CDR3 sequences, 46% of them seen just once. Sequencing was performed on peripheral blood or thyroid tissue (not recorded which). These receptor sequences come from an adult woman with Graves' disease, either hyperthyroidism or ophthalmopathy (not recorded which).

The CDR3, as DNA: TGTGCCATCAGTGAGTCAGAGTCCTACGAGCAGTACTTC. Its translation is CAISESESYEQYF. The chain joins TRBV10-3 to TRBJ2-7; D not resolved. CDR1 and CDR2 from the germline V gene are ENHRY and SYGVKD. The CDR3 is made up of 13 amino acids. V dropped 0 bases and J dropped 1 base, with 4 bases sitting between them.

In DNA, the CDR3 is TGCAGCGCAGGGAGTAGGGGCGACAGGGGGAACACTGAAGCTTTCTTT. This sequence encodes CSAGSRGDRGNTEAFF. The chain links TRBV29-1 to TRBJ1-1, with 8 bases matching TRBD1. This CDR3 region has 16 residues. Germline assignment: CDR1 SQVTM and CDR2 ANQGSEA. Unmatched junction bases numbered 14, after V lost 7 bases and J lost 1 base.

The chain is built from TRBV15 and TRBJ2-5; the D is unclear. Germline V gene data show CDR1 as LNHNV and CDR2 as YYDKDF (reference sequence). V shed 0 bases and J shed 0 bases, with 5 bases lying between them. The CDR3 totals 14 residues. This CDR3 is CATSRDSNQETQYF. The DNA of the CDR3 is TGTGCCACCAGCAGAGATTCCAACCAAGAGACCCAGTACTTC.

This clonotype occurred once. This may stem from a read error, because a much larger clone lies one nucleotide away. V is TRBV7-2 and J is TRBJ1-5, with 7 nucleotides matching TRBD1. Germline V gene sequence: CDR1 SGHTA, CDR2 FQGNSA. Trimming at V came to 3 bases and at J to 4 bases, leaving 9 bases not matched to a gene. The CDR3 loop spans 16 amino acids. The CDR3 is CASSLAGTDLNQPQHF. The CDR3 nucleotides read TGTGCCAGCAGCTTGGCCGGGACAGATCTAAATCAGCCCCAGCATTTT.

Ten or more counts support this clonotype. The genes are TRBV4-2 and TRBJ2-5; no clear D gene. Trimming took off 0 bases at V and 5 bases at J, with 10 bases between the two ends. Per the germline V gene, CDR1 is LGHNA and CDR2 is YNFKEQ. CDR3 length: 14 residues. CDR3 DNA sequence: TGTGCCAGCAGCCAAGATAACGTTGGTGAGACCCAGTACTTC. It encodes CASSQDNVGETQYF.

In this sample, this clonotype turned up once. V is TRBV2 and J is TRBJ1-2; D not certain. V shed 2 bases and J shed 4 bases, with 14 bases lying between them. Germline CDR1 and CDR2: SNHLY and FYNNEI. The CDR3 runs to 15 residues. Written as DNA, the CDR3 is TGTGCCAGCAGTGAATCCGGTGGGATTTCCTATGGCTACACCTTC. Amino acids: CASSESGGISYGYTF. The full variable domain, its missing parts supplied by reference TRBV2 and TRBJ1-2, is EPEVTQTPSHQVTQMGQEVILRCVPISNHLYFYWYRQILGQKVEFLVSFYNNEISEKSEIFDDQFSVERPDGSNFTLKIRSTKLEDSAMYFCASSESGGISYGYTFGSGTRLTVV.

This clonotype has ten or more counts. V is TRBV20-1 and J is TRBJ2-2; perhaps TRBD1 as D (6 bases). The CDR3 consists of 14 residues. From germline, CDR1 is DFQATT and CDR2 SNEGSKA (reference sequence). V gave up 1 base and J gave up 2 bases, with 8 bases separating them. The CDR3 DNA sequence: TGCAGTGCTAGAGGGACAGCAAACACCGGGGAGCTGTTTTTT. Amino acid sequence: CSARGTANTGELFF.

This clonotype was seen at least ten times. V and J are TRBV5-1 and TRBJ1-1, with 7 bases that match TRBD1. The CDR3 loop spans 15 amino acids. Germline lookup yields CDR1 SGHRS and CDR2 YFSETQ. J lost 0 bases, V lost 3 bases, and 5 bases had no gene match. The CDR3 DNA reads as TGCGCCAGCAGCTCTTGGACAGGCCTGAACACTGAAGCTTTCTTT. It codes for CASSSWTGLNTEAFF.